This T cell receptor beta chain was identified in a study of T cell responses to AZD1222 COVID-19 vaccine. This CDR3 region has 18 residues. With 0 bases removed from V and 0 bases from J, the gap between germline ends came to 12 bases. CDR1 and CDR2 (germline): SGHVS, FQNEAQ. Profiled with immunoSEQ multiplex PCR; TCRdb holds only in-frame clones, not every one. Of 180,000 or so clones in the sample, around nine tenths were seen once. With respect to this clone: As yet, its antigen is unknown.

Study-wide points: Seropositive AZD1222 recipients at baseline numbered only five or six.

This TCR was sampled from an adult who received the AZD1222 COVID-19 vaccine. Here the sequenced sample was peripheral blood, taken 28 days after the second AZD1222 dose. The chain joins TRBV7-8 to TRBJ1-6; no definite D call. The CDR3 region has the DNA TGTGCCAGCAGCTTAGCGCGTAGGACTAGCTCCTATAATTCACCCCTCCACTTT. As protein: CASSLARRTSSYNSPLHF.